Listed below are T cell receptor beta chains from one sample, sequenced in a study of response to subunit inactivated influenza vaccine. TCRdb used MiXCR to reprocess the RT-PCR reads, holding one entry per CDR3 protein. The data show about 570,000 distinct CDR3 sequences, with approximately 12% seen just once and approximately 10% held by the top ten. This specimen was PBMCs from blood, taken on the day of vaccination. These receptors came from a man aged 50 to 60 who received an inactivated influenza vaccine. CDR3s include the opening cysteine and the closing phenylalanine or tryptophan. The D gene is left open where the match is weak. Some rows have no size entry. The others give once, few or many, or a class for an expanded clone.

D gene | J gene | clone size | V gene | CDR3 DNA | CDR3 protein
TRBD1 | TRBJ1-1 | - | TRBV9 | TGTGCCAGCAGCAAAACCGGGACAGGGACCACTGAAGCTTTCTTT | CASSKTGTGTTEAFF
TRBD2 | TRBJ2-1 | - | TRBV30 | TGTGCCTGGAGTGGATACGGGACTAGCGCGTTCAATGAGCAGTTCTTC | CAWSGYGTSAFNEQFF
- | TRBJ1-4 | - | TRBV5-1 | TGCGCCAGCAGCGGCCCAACTAATGAAAAACTGTTTTTT | CASSGPTNEKLFF
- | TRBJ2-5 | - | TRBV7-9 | TGTGCCAGCAGCTCTCTTTGGGAGACCCAGTACTTC | CASSSLWETQYF
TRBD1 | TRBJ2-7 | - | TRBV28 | TGTGCCAGCAGTTTAGCCCTGGACAGGGGGCTCGACGAGCAGTACTTC | CASSLALDRGLDEQYF
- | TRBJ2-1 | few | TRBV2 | TGTGCCAGCAGTGAAGCGGGCAAAGGAGGTGAGCAGTTCTTC | CASSEAGKGGEQFF
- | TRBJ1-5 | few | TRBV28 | TGTGCCAGCATCCGCGCCGTAGGTCAGCCCCAGCATTTT | CASIRAVGQPQHF
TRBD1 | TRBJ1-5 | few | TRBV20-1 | TGCAGTGCTAGGGAAACAGGGGGATACAATCAGCCCCAGCATTTT | CSARETGGYNQPQHF
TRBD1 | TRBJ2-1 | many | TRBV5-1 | TGCGCCAGCAGCTACGATACCCCGGGACAGTTATACAATGAGCAGTTCTTC | CASSYDTPGQLYNEQFF
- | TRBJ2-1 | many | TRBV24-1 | TGTGCCACCAGTGACCCACGACAGAACAATGAGCAGTTCTTC | CATSDPRQNNEQFF
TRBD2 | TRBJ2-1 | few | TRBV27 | TGTGCCAGCAGTCCCTTCCGTAAGCGGGAGGGCTACAATGAGCAGTTCTTC | CASSPFRKREGYNEQFF
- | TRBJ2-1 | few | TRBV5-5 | TGTGCCAGCAGCTTCTTCAGGGGCGCCTACAATGAGCAGTTCTTC | CASSFFRGAYNEQFF
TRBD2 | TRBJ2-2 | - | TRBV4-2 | TGTGCCAGCGGCTTGGGGCCGAAGGCTAGCGGCTACACCGGGGAGCTGTTTTTT | CASGLGPKASGYTGELFF
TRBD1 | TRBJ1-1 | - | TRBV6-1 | TGTGCCAGCAGTGGCAGACAGGGGGCGACCACTGAAGCTTTCTTT | CASSGRQGATTEAFF
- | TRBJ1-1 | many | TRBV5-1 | TGCGCCAGCAGCTTGGACCCTGCCACTGAAGCTTTCTTT | CASSLDPATEAFF
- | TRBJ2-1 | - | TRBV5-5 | TGTGCCAGCAGCTGGGCCAGGGTCAATGAGCAGTTCTTC | CASSWARVNEQFF
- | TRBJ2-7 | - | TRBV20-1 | TGCAGTGCTAGAAGTAGCGAACAGAGCATCTACGAGCAGTACTTC | CSARSSEQSIYEQYF
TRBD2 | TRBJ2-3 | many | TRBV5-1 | TGCGCCAGCAGCTTGGCCCCTAGCGGGGGGTCCACAGATACGCAGTATTTT | CASSLAPSGGSTDTQYF
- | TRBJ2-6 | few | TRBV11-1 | TGTGCCAGCAGCTTAGTTGGGGGGCAGTCTTCTGGGGCCAACGTCCTGACTTTC | CASSLVGGQSSGANVLTF
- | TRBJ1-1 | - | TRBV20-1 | TGCAGTGCTTGGGGAGGGGCTGAAGCTTTCTTT | CSAWGGAEAFF
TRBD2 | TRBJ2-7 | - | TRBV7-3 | TGTGCCAGCAGCTTAGGGTCCAGCGGGAGGAGAGTCGGCTACGAGCAGTACTTC | CASSLGSSGRRVGYEQYF
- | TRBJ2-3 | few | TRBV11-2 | TGTGCCAGCAGCTTAGAAGGAGAATCCGAAGATACGCAGTATTTT | CASSLEGESEDTQYF
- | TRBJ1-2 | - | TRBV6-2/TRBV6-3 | TGTGCCAGCAGTTACGGACCGGGACTAATCTATGGCTACACCTTC | CASSYGPGLIYGYTF
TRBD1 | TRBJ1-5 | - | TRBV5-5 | TGTGCCAGCAGCTTGGGACAGGGTCCTCAGCCCCAGCATTTT | CASSLGQGPQPQHF
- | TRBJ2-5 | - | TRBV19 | TGTGCCAGTAGTATAGATCACAGGAGGAAGACCCAGTACTTC | CASSIDHRRKTQYF
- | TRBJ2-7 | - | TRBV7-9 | TGTGCCAGCGGGCGGGACACCTACGAGCAGTACTTC | CASGRDTYEQYF
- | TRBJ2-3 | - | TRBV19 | TGTGCCAGTAGTATAGGGCTCGGGGGAGCACCAGATACGCAGTATTTT | CASSIGLGGAPDTQYF
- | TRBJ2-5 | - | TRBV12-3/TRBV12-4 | TGTGCCAGCAGTTTTAGCGAGGACCAGACCCAGTACTTC | CASSFSEDQTQYF
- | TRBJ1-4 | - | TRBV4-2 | TGTGCCAGCAGCGCGGCTCACAGTGCAACTAATGAAAAACTGTTTTTT | CASSAAHSATNEKLFF
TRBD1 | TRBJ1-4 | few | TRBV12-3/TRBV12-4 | TGTGCCAGCAGCATAAGGGGGCGAGTTGAAAAACTGTTTTTT | CASSIRGRVEKLFF
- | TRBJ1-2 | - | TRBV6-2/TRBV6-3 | TGTGCCAGCAGTTACTCAGCGCATTACTATGGCTACACCTTC | CASSYSAHYYGYTF
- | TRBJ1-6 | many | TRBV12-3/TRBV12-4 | TGTGCCAGCAGTCCCGATATGAGTAATTCACCCCTCCACTTT | CASSPDMSNSPLHF
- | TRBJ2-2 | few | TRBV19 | TGTGCCAGTAGTATTGGCAGAAACACCGGGGAGCTGTTTTTT | CASSIGRNTGELFF
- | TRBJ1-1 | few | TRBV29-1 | TGCAGCGTTGTCGGGGATACGAACACTGAAGCTTTCTTT | CSVVGDTNTEAFF
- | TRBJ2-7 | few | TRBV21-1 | TGTGCCAGCAGCAAAGATAGCGCCTCCTCCTACGAGCAGTACTTC | CASSKDSASSYEQYF
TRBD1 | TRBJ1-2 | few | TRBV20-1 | TGCAGTGCTAGAGAGGGGACAGGGGACCATGGCTACACCTTC | CSAREGTGDHGYTF
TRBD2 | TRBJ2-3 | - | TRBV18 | TGTGCCAGCTCACCAGTCCCGGGACTAGCGGGGGCCTCGATTGGGGCACGAGATACGCAGTATTTT | CASSPVPGLAGASIGARDTQYF
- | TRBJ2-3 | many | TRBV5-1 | TGCGCCAGCAGCTTTAGCGGCCAGGGGGATACGCAGTATTTT | CASSFSGQGDTQYF
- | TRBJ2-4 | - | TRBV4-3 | TGCGCCAGCAGCCAAGATCGAAACATTCAGTACTTC | CASSQDRNIQYF
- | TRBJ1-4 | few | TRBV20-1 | TGCAGTGCTAGAGGCCAGGATGGCGAAAAACTGTTTTTT | CSARGQDGEKLFF
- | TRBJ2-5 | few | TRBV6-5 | TGTGCCAGCAGTTACTATGGAGTCGGGGAGACCCAGTACTTC | CASSYYGVGETQYF
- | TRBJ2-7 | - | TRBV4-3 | TGCGCCAGCAGCCAAGATCTCCTCTGGCGGGGGCCAGGCTACGAGCAGTACTTC | CASSQDLLWRGPGYEQYF